The present entry profiles one T cell receptor beta chain with its context. In the study's own analysis: Scientists estimated how many nucleated cells there were by amplifying reference gene primers. This table comes from immunoSEQ multiplex PCR, and its TCRdb copy is limited to in-frame clones, with some not included. The V and J calls and clone size are taken from that table; D and trimming were inferred from the DNA. Seen here are 70,000 or so clones, nearly 80% observed once, and the top ten hold around 50%. The data were obtained in a study of blood T cell repertoires in COVID-19. Across the study: Spain, Italy and the United States supplied samples that represented acute and convalescent COVID-19. Nucleic acid was either cDNA or gDNA, and it came from T cells, B-cell-depleted T cells, or PBMCs.

The CDR3 is made up of 16 amino acids. The germline V gene encodes CDR1 MDHEN and CDR2 SYDVKM. The V and J ends lost 5 bases and 5 bases respectively, with 18 bases between them. The sequence was collected from a human donor in a cohort sampled during active COVID-19. The chain is built from TRBV28 and TRBJ1-4; D is undetermined. Sequencing used peripheral blood. CDR3 sequence reads: CASSNTRGEGNEKLFF. In DNA, the CDR3 is TGTGCCAGCAGTAATACCCGGGGTGAAGGGAATGAAAAACTGTTTTTT.